Sequencing of this TCR beta chain was carried out in a study of T cells in Graves' hyperthyroidism and ophthalmopathy. The germline V gene encodes CDR1 MDHEN and CDR2 SYDVKM. The CDR3 is made up of 17 amino acids. The V and J ends lost 4 bases and 3 bases respectively, with 22 bases between them. RNA transcripts were the template for amplifying TCR beta CDR3 regions. First-round RT-PCR targeting the TCR CDR3 was performed with the HTBI primer set. TCRdb called the multiplex PCR reads again in MiXCR, with one record for every CDR3 protein. The sample includes a few hundred thousand distinct CDR3 sequences, roughly 22% of them seen just once.

Sequenced material: blood. The chain is built from TRBV28 and TRBJ2-7; D may correspond to TRBD1 or TRBD2 (5 bases each). This clonotype originated in a man aged 25 to 40 with Graves' ophthalmopathy. This CDR3 reads CASSSPILRDRVYEQYF. CDR3 DNA: TGTGCCAGCAGTTCCCCGATCCTCCGGGACCGCGTCTACGAGCAGTACTTC.